A selection of T cell receptor beta chains follows, all from one sample in a study of cytomegalovirus exposure and HLA in healthy donors. Data came from immunoSEQ multiplex PCR; TCRdb stores just in-frame clones and leaves some out. In the table there are 120,000 to 150,000 clones, 80% of which are singletons. Specimen: PBMCs. The receptors come from a male donor in good health and CMV-seropositive. Both conserved end residues are part of each CDR3. The D gene is left open where the match is weak. The size of a clone is reported for some rows only, either as once, few or many, or as a class for expanded clones.

j_call | v_call | d_call | clone_size | cdr3_aa | cdr3_nt
TRBJ2-3 | TRBV4-1 | TRBD2 | - | CASSQETSGGGAGDTQYF | TGCGCCAGCAGCCAAGAGACTAGCGGGGGGGGAGCGGGCGATACGCAGTATTTT
TRBJ2-2 | TRBV2 | - | - | CATKGAGELFF | TGTGCCACCAAGGGGGCCGGGGAGCTGTTTTTT
TRBJ2-1 | TRBV15 | - | - | CATSGSGEQFF | TGTGCCACCAGCGGGTCGGGTGAGCAGTTCTTC
TRBJ2-2 | TRBV9 | - | - | CASSPSPGTGELFF | TGTGCCAGCAGCCCGTCCCCAGGCACCGGGGAGCTGTTTTTT
TRBJ2-1 | TRBV4-1 | - | once | CASSQGGGDEQFF | TGCGCCAGCAGCCAAGGAGGAGGGGATGAGCAGTTCTTC
TRBJ1-2 | TRBV20-1 | TRBD1 | - | CSASQGDGYTF | TGCAGTGCTAGCCAGGGGGATGGCTACACCTTC
TRBJ1-5 | TRBV19 | - | - | CASSPQTGLGQPQHF | TGTGCCAGTAGTCCTCAGACAGGCCTCGGGCAGCCCCAGCATTTT
TRBJ2-1 | TRBV18 | TRBD1 | - | CASSPPGTGGYNEQFF | TGTGCCAGCTCACCACCAGGGACAGGGGGCTACAATGAGCAGTTCTTC
TRBJ2-1 | TRBV9 | TRBD2 | - | CASSVVSSGVSYNEQFF | TGTGCCAGCAGCGTAGTGTCCAGCGGGGTCTCCTACAATGAGCAGTTCTTC
TRBJ2-3 | TRBV19 | - | - | CASSMGGAGAGTDTQYF | TGTGCCAGTAGTATGGGTGGGGCAGGGGCTGGAACAGATACGCAGTATTTT
TRBJ2-3 | TRBV19 | - | - | CASSIRGSGSDTQYF | TGTGCCAGTAGTATAAGGGGTAGTGGATCAGATACGCAGTATTTT
TRBJ2-1 | TRBV30 | TRBD2 | - | CAWTAGAYNEQFF | TGTGCCTGGACCGCGGGAGCCTACAATGAGCAGTTCTTC
TRBJ1-6 | TRBV7-9 | - | - | CASSLVPGSPLHF | TGTGCCAGCAGCTTAGTCCCAGGTTCACCCCTCCACTTT
TRBJ2-7 | TRBV7-6 | TRBD1 | - | CASSPTPGQSYEQYF | TGTGCCAGCAGCCCGACACCGGGACAGTCCTACGAGCAGTACTTC
TRBJ1-2 | TRBV9 | TRBD1 | - | CASSVQGALYYGYTF | TGTGCCAGCAGCGTACAGGGGGCCCTTTACTATGGCTACACCTTC
TRBJ1-5 | TRBV27 | TRBD1 | - | CASGNRGSNQPQHF | TGTGCCAGCGGTAACAGGGGTAGCAATCAGCCCCAGCATTTT